This T cell receptor (beta chain) is drawn from a study of blood T cell repertoires in COVID-19. Study information: The United States, Italy and Spain provided the acute and convalescent COVID-19 samples.

V lost 2 bases and J lost 8, with 9 bases in between. Per the germline V gene, CDR1 is SGHTA and CDR2 is FQGNSA. CDR3 size: 12 residues. The sample holds one count of this clone. Clones were sequenced by immunoSEQ multiplex PCR, and TCRdb holds only the in-frame ones, with some missing. Of roughly 90,000 clones listed, approximately 85% are singletons. The sample taken for sequencing was peripheral blood. The V gene is TRBV7-2, the J gene TRBJ1-1, with D hard to call. This TCR derives from a human donor in a cohort sampled during active COVID-19. The CDR3 coding sequence is TGTGCCAGCAGCTTAATGACGGGAGAAGCTTTCTTT. Residues: CASSLMTGEAFF.